Below, 24 T cell receptor beta chains from the same sample are listed, as sequenced in a study of cytomegalovirus exposure and HLA in healthy donors. Measured with immunoSEQ multiplex PCR; TCRdb has only the in-frame clones, and not every one. The sample has approximately 90,000 clones; approximately 96% are singletons. Sequencing was carried out using PBMCs. The source of these receptors is a man between 18 and 29 years old in good health and CMV-seronegative.

This chain uses TRBV7-6 with TRBJ2-2; TRBD2 agrees at 12 bases. V shed 3 bases and J 5 bases; nucleotides not matched to a gene: 4. Per the germline V gene, CDR1 is SGHVS and CDR2 is FNYEAQ. The CDR3 length is 16 residues. CDR3 amino acids: CASSFVGLAGTGELFF. CDR3 DNA: TGTGCCAGCAGCTTCGTCGGACTAGCGGGAACCGGGGAGCTGTTTTTT. The full variable domain, rest sourced from reference TRBV7-6 and TRBJ2-2, is GAGVSQSPRYKVTKRGQDVALRCDPISGHVSLYWYRQALGQGPEFLTYFNYEAQQDKSGLPNDRFSAERPEGSISTLTIQRTEQRDSAMYRCASSFVGLAGTGELFFGEGSRLTVL.

The genes are TRBV6-5 and TRBJ1-5; 8 bases are shared with TRBD1. CDR1 is MNHEY and CDR2 is SVGAGI in the germline V gene. This CDR3 comprises 13 residues. Unmatched junction bases numbered 7, after V lost 8 bases and J lost 7 bases. The CDR3 spells CASGDRSGQPQHF. As DNA, the CDR3 is TGTGCCAGCGGGGACAGGTCCGGGCAGCCCCAGCATTTT.

The rearrangement links TRBV7-3 to TRBJ2-2; a possible D gene is TRBD2 (7 bases). Germline V gene lookup returns CDR1 SGHTA and CDR2 FQGTGA. V was trimmed by 5 bases and J by 2 bases, leaving 15 bases between them. The CDR3 is 16 residues long. This CDR3 is CASSLAGGHNTGELFF. The CDR3 nucleotides read TGTGCCAGCAGCCTTGCCGGGGGGCATAACACCGGGGAGCTGTTTTTT.

This chain uses TRBV6-5 with TRBJ2-7; TRBD1 agrees at 7 bases. This CDR3 has 15 amino acids. Germline V gene lookup returns CDR1 MNHEY and CDR2 SVGAGI. The trim removed 2 bases at V and 3 bases at J, leaving 7 bases unmatched. The CDR3, as DNA: TGTGCCAGCAGTTACGGGCAGGGGGTGAGCTACGAGCAGTACGTC. Amino acids: CASSYGQGVSYEQYV.

The V call is TRBV6-1, the J call TRBJ2-7; D possibly corresponds to TRBD2 (7 bases). In germline, CDR1 is MNHNS, CDR2 SASEGT. CDR3 length: 19 amino acids. Trimming left V 2 bases short and J 2 bases short, with 25 bases between. CDR3 DNA: TGTGCCAGCAGTGAATATGGGATCGAGGGGGGGGGATCGACCTACGAGCAGTACTTC. It translates to CASSEYGIEGGGSTYEQYF.

The rearrangement joins TRBV6-1 to TRBJ2-7; the D gene is possibly TRBD1 (7 bases). CDR1 MNHNS and CDR2 SASEGT come from the germline V gene. This CDR3 is built from 17 residues. V was shortened by 4 bases and J by 3 bases, with 22 bases between the two germline ends. CDR3 sequence (DNA): TGTGCCAGCAGTGTCCGGGGGACAGCCTGGGGCGACTACGAGCAGTACTTC. This gives the protein CASSVRGTAWGDYEQYF.

CDR3 sequence: CASSPPRTTGVQYF. For the CDR3, the DNA is TGTGCCAGCTCACCGCCGAGGACCACAGGGGTTCAGTATTTT. The rearrangement uses TRBV18 and TRBJ2-3; 7 nucleotides align to TRBD1. CDR1 and CDR2 from the germline V gene are KGHSH and LQKENI. Unmatched junction bases numbered 12, after V lost 3 bases and J lost 12 bases. The CDR3 consists of 14 residues.

The chain couples TRBV7-2 to TRBJ2-7, with 9 bases that match TRBD2. The junction had 2 bases not matched to a gene; V was cut back by 1 base and J by 1 base. There are 15 residues in the CDR3. The V gene's germline CDR1 is SGHTA and CDR2 FQGNSA. This CDR3 reads CASSLGTSASYEQYV. The CDR3 nucleotides are TGTGCCAGCAGCTTAGGGACTAGCGCGTCCTACGAGCAGTACGTC.

The rearrangement joins TRBV4-1 to TRBJ1-4; 7 bases match TRBD1. J gave up 10 bases and V 5 bases, and 10 bases lay outside the gene matches. CDR1 is MGHRA and CDR2 is YSYEKL in the germline V gene. CDR3 length equals 14 residues. The chain's CDR3 is CASSSDRVPGKLFF. The CDR3 nucleotides read TGCGCCAGCAGCTCCGACAGGGTGCCGGGAAAACTGTTTTTT.

V usage is TRBV11-3 and J usage is TRBJ2-1, with 12 bases matching TRBD2. Germline V lookup: CDR1 SGHNT, CDR2 YENEEA. The CDR3 consists of 17 residues. V gave up 4 bases and J gave up 3 bases; unmatched junction bases: 7. The CDR3, as DNA: TGTGCCAGCAGCTCATCGACTAGCGGGAGTCTCTACAATGAGCAGTTCTTC. It translates to CASSSSTSGSLYNEQFF.

This chain connects TRBV11-3 to TRBJ2-1, with 8 positions matching TRBD2. V dropped 6 bases and J dropped 6; count of bases not matched to a gene: 7. The CDR3 is 14 residues long. Germline lookup yields CDR1 SGHNT and CDR2 YENEEA. The CDR3 DNA reads as TGTGCCAGCAGACTAGCGGCCCAATTCAATGAGCAGTTCTTC. It translates to CASRLAAQFNEQFF.

A single count supports this clone. The V gene is TRBV18, the J gene TRBJ1-2; D might be TRBD1 (6 bases). The CDR3 contains 13 residues. The V gene lost 2 bases and the J gene lost 3 bases, with 7 bases spanning the gap. Germline V gene sequence: CDR1 KGHSH, CDR2 LQKENI. The CDR3 reads CASSPGGHYGYTF. For the CDR3, the DNA is TGTGCCAGCTCACCAGGGGGCCACTATGGCTACACCTTC. The variable domain in full, completed from reference TRBV18 and TRBJ1-2, reads NAGVMQNPRHLVRRRGQEARLRCSPMKGHSHVYWYRQLPEEGLKFMVYLQKENIIDESGMPKERFSAEFPKEGPSILRIQQVVRGDSAAYFCASSPGGHYGYTFGSGTRLTVV.

CDR3 nucleotides: TGTGCCAGCAGCTCGTCCGGGACAGGGGGCTATGAGCAGTTCTTC. It is translated as CASSSSGTGGYEQFF. The chain uses TRBV7-9 and TRBJ2-1; 12 nucleotides agree with TRBD1. CDR1 is SEHNR and CDR2 is FQNEAQ in the germline V gene (reference sequence). After removal of 4 bases from V and 8 bases from J, the junction contained 6 bases not matched to a gene. This CDR3 contains 15 residues.

Only one count was recorded for this clone. This chain uses TRBV11-3 with TRBJ2-1; 7 bases are shared with TRBD1. The CDR3 consists of 15 residues. Germline V CDR1 and CDR2: SGHNT, YENEEA. V shed 0 bases and J 3 bases; nucleotides not matched to a gene: 2. CDR3 DNA: TGTGCCAGCAGCTTAGAGACAGGGAGCTACAATGAGCAGTTCTTC. It translates to CASSLETGSYNEQFF.

In this sample, this clone turned up once. V and J are TRBV2 and TRBJ2-5; 7 bases line up with TRBD2. The CDR3 is 14 amino acids. Germline values: CDR1 SNHLY, CDR2 FYNNEI. The junction had 4 bases not matched to a gene; V was cut back by 6 bases and J by 0 bases. CDR3 residues: CASSGGSHQETQYF. The CDR3 DNA reads as TGTGCCAGCAGCGGGGGGAGCCACCAAGAGACCCAGTACTTC.

V is TRBV29-1 and J is TRBJ2-1, with 8 nucleotides matching TRBD2. The V gene end was trimmed by 0 bases and the J gene end by 4 bases; junction bases not matched to a gene: 5. This CDR3 is built from 15 residues. The germline gives CDR1 SQVTM, CDR2 ANQGSEA. The CDR3 sequence: CSVEESTSGYNEQFF. The DNA for the CDR3 is TGCAGCGTTGAAGAGTCTACTAGCGGATACAATGAGCAGTTCTTC.

The chain employs TRBV7-2 and TRBJ2-7, with 10 bases lining up with TRBD2. Germline V gene lookup returns CDR1 SGHTA and CDR2 FQGNSA. V shed 2 bases, J shed 4 bases, and the junction held 5 bases outside the gene matches. This CDR3 has 15 amino acids. The CDR3 loop reads CASSLSGRALYEQYV. Written as DNA, the CDR3 is TGTGCCAGCAGCTTAAGCGGGAGGGCCCTGTACGAGCAGTACGTC.

V usage is TRBV28 and J usage is TRBJ2-1; weak D call: TRBD1 (5 bases). Germline V gene data show CDR1 as MDHEN and CDR2 as SYDVKM. The CDR3 loop spans 15 amino acids. Trimming stripped 7 bases from V and 6 bases from J, with 19 bases between. The CDR3, as DNA: TGTGCCAGCACCAGGGCGCCGGAATCTGGCAATGAGCAGTTCTTC. It encodes CASTRAPESGNEQFF.

The chain couples TRBV7-9 to TRBJ2-6, with 7 bases aligning to TRBD1. The J segment lost 0 bases and the V segment lost 4 bases, leaving 9 bases of the junction unmatched. The CDR3 is 18 residues long. Germline loops: CDR1 SEHNR, CDR2 FQNEAQ (reference sequence). The CDR3 here is CASSSYRQGPSGANVLTF. CDR3 nucleotide sequence: TGTGCCAGCAGCTCGTACCGACAGGGACCCTCTGGGGCCAACGTCCTGACTTTC.

This chain links TRBV6-1 with TRBJ2-7; TRBD1 matches at 10 bases. V lost 4 bases and J lost 4; bases outside the gene matches: 4. The V gene's germline CDR1 is MNHNS and CDR2 SASEGT. CDR3 length equals 14 residues. This CDR3 is CASSAWTGGYEQYF. CDR3 DNA sequence: TGTGCCAGCAGTGCTTGGACAGGGGGATACGAGCAGTACTTC.

V is TRBV7-8 and J is TRBJ2-3; 9 positions match TRBD1. V shed 1 base and J 0 bases; nucleotides not matched to a gene: 8. Looked up from germline, CDR1 is SGHVS and CDR2 is FQNEAQ. This CDR3 has 18 amino acids. The CDR3 loop reads CASSLGDRGGYSTDTQYF. In nucleotides, the CDR3 is TGTGCCAGCAGCTTAGGTGACAGGGGGGGATATAGCACAGATACGCAGTATTTT. The complete variable domain, with remaining parts taken from reference TRBV7-8 and TRBJ2-3, reads GAGVSQSPRYKVAKRGQDVALRCDPISGHVSLFWYQQALGQGPEFLTYFQNEAQLDKSGLPSDRFFAERPEGSVSTLKIQRTQQEDSAVYLCASSLGDRGGYSTDTQYFGPGTRLTVL.

The V and J genes are TRBV7-2 and TRBJ2-3, with D hard to call. V lost 5 bases and J 9 bases, leaving 15 bases between the germline ends. Germline V CDR1 and CDR2: SGHTA, FQGNSA. The CDR3 totals 13 residues. The CDR3 bases are TGTGCCAGCAGCGTAACAGCCCTTGGGACGCAGTATTTT. Encoded protein: CASSVTALGTQYF.

The rearrangement links TRBV11-3 to TRBJ2-2; a possible D gene is TRBD1 (6 bases). V was pared by 5 bases and J by 3 bases, with 13 bases between. Germline values: CDR1 SGHNT, CDR2 YENEEA. This CDR3 contains 15 residues. The CDR3 is CASSAPHRDTGELFF. In DNA, the CDR3 is TGTGCCAGCAGCGCTCCCCACAGGGACACCGGGGAGCTGTTTTTT.

The CDR3 reads CASRIIRTSGGREQFF. The CDR3 bases are TGTGCCAGCAGGATCATAAGGACTAGCGGGGGCCGGGAGCAGTTCTTC. V is TRBV7-6 and J is TRBJ2-1, with 13 bases lining up with TRBD2. The CDR3 is made up of 16 amino acids. V lost 6 bases and J lost 10; bases outside the gene matches: 12. Germline assignment: CDR1 SGHVS and CDR2 FNYEAQ. Looking up the rest from reference TRBV7-6 and TRBJ2-1 gives the full variable domain: GAGVSQSPRYKVTKRGQDVALRCDPISGHVSLYWYRQALGQGPEFLTYFNYEAQQDKSGLPNDRFSAERPEGSISTLTIQRTEQRDSAMYRCASRIIRTSGGREQFFGPGTRLTVL.